This T cell receptor beta chain was recorded in a study of T cells in Graves' hyperthyroidism and ophthalmopathy. Overall study results and limits: Blood shared most expanded thyroid clonotypes above 0.001.

The CDR3 is 14 amino acids. Germline V gives CDR1 SEHNR, CDR2 FQNEAQ (reference sequence). TCR beta CDR3 region amplification was performed from RNA transcripts. RT-PCR in the first round (using the HTBI primer set) targeted the TCR CDR3. TCRdb re-analysed the multiplex PCR reads in MiXCR, keeping a single row per CDR3 protein. The profile covers 560,000 or so distinct CDR3 sequences, with 40% to 55% appearing a single time and just over 8% taken by the ten largest. Patients with uncontrolled infections, other autoimmune diseases, pregnancy or lactation were excluded. In making diagnoses, clinical symptoms, serum thyroxine and TRAb, thyroid ultrasound and orbital computed tomography were all used. Note on this clonotype: Its antigen is not identified. A junction boundary mismatches the germline segment, possibly from a read error.

This chain joins TRBV7-9 and TRBJ1-1, with a possible D match to TRBD1 (5 bases). Sequenced material: peripheral blood or thyroid tissue (not recorded which). This receptor was identified in a young woman with Graves' hyperthyroidism. The CDR3 loop is CASSGTRGGTEAFF. DNA for the CDR3: TGCGCCAGCAGCGGAACGCGGGGCGGCACTGAAGCTTTCTTT. The full variable domain, completed using reference TRBV7-9 and TRBJ1-1, is DTGVSQNPRHKITKRGQNVTFRCDPISEHNRLYWYRQTLGQGPEFLTYFQNEAQLEKSRLLSDRFSAERPKGSFSTLEIQRTEQGDSAMYLCASSGTRGGTEAFFGQGTRLTVV.